This TCR beta chain is from a study of blood T cell repertoires in COVID-19. Study overall: Acute-phase and convalescent COVID-19 samples originated in the United States, Italy and Spain. T cells, B-cell-depleted T cells, or PBMCs provided the cDNA or gDNA that served as material.

Germline CDR1 reads SGHTA; CDR2 reads FQGNSA. After removal of 2 bases from V and 5 bases from J, the junction contained 12 bases not matched to a gene. This CDR3 spans 17 amino acids. Authors' methods: Amplification with reference gene primers provided the estimates of nucleated cell counts. This table comes from immunoSEQ multiplex PCR, and its TCRdb copy is limited to in-frame clones, with some not included. V, J and clone size reflect that table, while D and trimming were determined from the DNA. The sample yields fewer than 250,000 clones, roughly nine tenths seen once. This clonotype originated in a middle-aged man with acute or convalescent COVID-19. The sequenced material came from peripheral blood. The rearrangement joins TRBV7-2 to TRBJ2-3; TRBD2 aligns across 8 bases. The CDR3 DNA reads TGTGCCAGCAGCTTATTAGCGGGGCCCGGATTTGTAGATACGCAGTATTTT. Translated: CASSLLAGPGFVDTQYF.